This entry features one T cell receptor (beta chain) sequence. What it recognizes is unknown. The CDR3 runs to 16 residues. Trimming removed 0 bases at V and 1 base at J, with 13 bases between. Per germline, CDR1 LGHNT and CDR2 FRNRAP. cDNA serving as the sequencing template came from extracted, reverse transcribed RNA. Generated by immunoSEQ multiplex PCR, the TCRdb table keeps only in-frame clones and is missing some. The data show around 80,000 clones, roughly half seen once. Peripheral blood samples and lesional scalp punch biopsies were obtained from alopecia areata patients. PBMCs, the starting material, were the source of sorted CD4+ and CD8+ T cells. This sample was taken from a study of CD8+ T cells in alopecia areata. Study-wide results and limits: Unlike in mice, where it was clearer, TCR sharing across patients was less clear, possibly HLA-related. Tissue-resident alphabeta T cells belonging to normal skin likewise get sequenced within scalp specimens.

The source of this sequence is a human donor with alopecia areata. The rearrangement links TRBV12-5 to TRBJ2-7; no reliable D call. The sample consisted of NKG2D-high CD8+ T cells sorted from blood. The CDR3 protein is CASGLVRPNLSYEQYF. As DNA, the CDR3 is TGTGCTAGTGGTTTGGTAAGACCCAACCTGTCCTACGAGCAGTACTTC.